The 10 T cell receptor beta chains reported below all come from one sample, sequenced in a study of blood T cell repertoires in COVID-19. Sequencing was performed with immunoSEQ multiplex PCR; in TCRdb, only in-frame clones are kept and a portion is missing. The table has over 150,000 clones, 82% seen once; the top ten hold 12%. The sequenced sample consisted of PBMCs or T cells enriched from blood (not recorded which). Receptors originate from a man in his forties or fifties who had recovered from COVID-19.

The chain combines TRBV4-2 with TRBJ2-1; 8 bases match TRBD2. The V gene end was trimmed by 1 base and the J gene end by 6 bases; junction bases not matched to a gene: 2. Germline V gene lookup returns CDR1 LGHNA and CDR2 YNFKEQ. CDR3 length equals 14 residues. DNA for the CDR3: TGTGCCAGCAGCCAAGGACTAGCGCCCAATGAGCAGTTCTTC. It is translated as CASSQGLAPNEQFF.

J is TRBJ2-3 and V is TRBV5-1; D uncertain. The V end was cut by 4 bases, the J end by 0 bases, with 9 bases between. There are 14 residues in the CDR3. Per germline, CDR1 SGHRS and CDR2 YFSETQ. The CDR3 here is CASSPKASTDTQYF. As DNA, the CDR3 is TGCGCCAGCAGCCCCAAAGCAAGCACAGATACGCAGTATTTT. Filled out from reference TRBV5-1 and TRBJ2-3, the complete variable domain reads KAGVTQTPRYLIKTRGQQVTLSCSPISGHRSVSWYQQTPGQGLQFLFEYFSETQRNKGNFPGRFSGRQFSNSRSEMNVSTLELGDSALYLCASSPKASTDTQYFGPGTRLTVL.

This sequence joins TRBV6-1 and TRBJ2-7; TRBD1 is a possible D gene (6 bases). V lost 2 bases, J lost 7 bases, and 6 bases lay in between. The CDR3 spans 11 residues. Germline CDR1 MNHNS, CDR2 SASEGT. The CDR3 is CASSEQGEQYF. The CDR3 DNA reads TGTGCCAGCAGTGAACAGGGGGAGCAGTACTTC.

This clone was detected only a few times. The chain joins TRBV4-2 to TRBJ2-2; 7 positions agree with TRBD2. Unmatched junction bases numbered 8, after V lost 1 base and J lost 6 bases. Germline V gene lookup returns CDR1 LGHNA and CDR2 YNFKEQ. The CDR3 is 16 amino acids. CDR3 sequence reads: CASSQGEGEEPGELFF. Written as DNA, the CDR3 is TGTGCCAGCAGCCAAGGGGAGGGCGAAGAGCCCGGGGAGCTGTTTTTT.

V gene TRBV5-8 combines with J gene TRBJ2-1; tentatively, D is TRBD1 (5 bases). CDR1 is SGHTS, CDR2 YDEGEE, per germline. The CDR3 is made up of 15 amino acids. V was trimmed by 0 bases and J by 2 bases, leaving 9 bases between them. Written as DNA, the CDR3 is TGTGCCAGCAGCTTGGTACAGGACCCCTACAATGAGCAGTTCTTC. Protein product: CASSLVQDPYNEQFF.

This clone was seen a few times. The chain couples TRBV28 to TRBJ2-4; the D gene is possibly TRBD2 (5 bases). The V gene's germline CDR1 is MDHEN and CDR2 SYDVKM. The CDR3 extends over 15 amino acids. Trimming shortened V by 7 bases and J by 0 bases, and 13 bases separated the two germline ends. CDR3 in amino acids: CASMRLPLAKNIQYF. CDR3 nucleotide sequence: TGTGCCAGCATGAGACTACCTTTAGCCAAAAACATTCAGTACTTC.

The chain couples TRBV7-2 to TRBJ2-1, with 7 positions matching TRBD2. CDR1 is SGHTA and CDR2 is FQGNSA in the germline V gene. CDR3 length equals 17 residues. The junction had 12 bases not matched to a gene; V was cut back by 0 bases and J by 7 bases. The CDR3 sequence: CASSLARVTRGGNEQFF. CDR3 coding DNA: TGTGCCAGCAGCTTAGCAAGGGTAACTCGGGGAGGGAATGAGCAGTTCTTC.

Concerning this clone itself: Other DNA sequences in the same sample also yield this CDR3. The V gene is TRBV4-3, the J gene TRBJ1-1, with 7 nucleotides matching TRBD1. The CDR3 covers 15 residues. Germline-derived CDR1 and CDR2 are LGHNA and YSLEER. J lost 0 bases, V lost 1 base, and 2 bases had no gene match. The CDR3 protein is CASSQGTGLNTEAFF. CDR3 nucleotides: TGCGCCAGCAGCCAAGGGACAGGATTGAACACTGAAGCTTTCTTT.

The chain couples TRBV3-1 (or the pseudogene TRBV3-2) to TRBJ2-1, with D possibly TRBD1 on 6 matching bases. Germline CDR1 reads LGHDT; CDR2 reads YNNKEL (reference sequence). CDR3 length equals 12 residues. V shed 1 base and J shed 15 bases, with 13 bases lying between them. The CDR3 region is CASSQGATRGFF. CDR3 DNA: TGTGCCAGCAGCCAAGGTGCCACCAGGGGGTTCTTC.

The chain has TRBV6-5 and TRBJ2-2, with TRBD2 as a possible D gene (6 bases). This CDR3 has 14 residues. Germline loops: CDR1 MNHEY, CDR2 SVGAGI. Trimming pared 7 bases from V and 0 bases from J, leaving 9 bases between. The CDR3 sequence is CASNPSANTGELFF. In DNA, the CDR3 is TGTGCCAGCAACCCTAGCGCGAACACCGGGGAGCTGTTTTTT.